The 32 T cell receptor beta chains reported below all come from one sample, sequenced in a study of blood T cell repertoires in COVID-19. Clones were read by immunoSEQ multiplex PCR, and TCRdb kept only the in-frame ones, dropping some. This table has 150,000 to 180,000 clones, about 86% appearing once. Sequencing input: PBMCs or T cells enriched from blood (not recorded which). The receptors originated from a man aged 45-60 years who had recovered from COVID-19.

The V call is TRBV10-2, the J call TRBJ1-3; 7 bases map to TRBD1. Germline assignment: CDR1 WSHSY and CDR2 SAAADI. V shed 8 bases, J shed 2 bases, and the junction held 6 bases outside the gene matches. The CDR3 is 14 amino acids. CDR3 bases: TGCGCCAGCGATGACAGGGACCCTGGAAACACCATATATTTT. It is translated as CASDDRDPGNTIYF.

CDR3 DNA sequence: TGTGCCAGCAGTTTAACAGGGAGAGGGCGTCCGGGGGAGACCCAGTACTTC. Its protein is CASSLTGRGRPGETQYF. The chain has TRBV27 and TRBJ2-5, with a tentative D call TRBD1 (6 bases). V gave up 2 bases and J gave up 5 bases, with 21 bases separating them. The germline V gene encodes CDR1 MNHEY and CDR2 SMNVEV (reference sequence). The length of the CDR3 is 17 residues.

Concerning this clone: Within the sample, other DNA sequences also encode this same CDR3. The V gene is TRBV18, the J gene TRBJ2-3; 10 bases match TRBD2. Germline values: CDR1 KGHSH, CDR2 LQKENI. This CDR3 is built from 18 residues. V dropped 0 bases and J dropped 0; count of bases not matched to a gene: 6. DNA for the CDR3: TGTGCCAGCTCACCACCGGCTAGCGGGGGACCTAGCACAGATACGCAGTATTTT. It yields the protein CASSPPASGGPSTDTQYF.

This sequence joins TRBV19 and TRBJ2-7; 8 positions match TRBD1. This CDR3 has 17 residues. Germline CDR1 LNHDA, CDR2 SQIVND (reference sequence). Losses at the gene ends were 3 bases for V and 2 bases for J; bases not matched to a gene: 12. The CDR3 loop is CASSILPGQGTTYEQYF. The CDR3 bases are TGTGCCAGTAGTATCTTACCTGGACAGGGCACTACCTACGAGCAGTACTTC.

The CDR3 spells CASSSTTLFYTF. DNA for the CDR3: TGTGCCAGCAGCTCCACAACCCTCTTCTACACCTTC. The chain joins TRBV13 to TRBJ1-2; no firm D call. V was pared by 4 bases and J by 10 bases, with 13 bases between. The germline gives CDR1 PRHDT, CDR2 FYEKMQ (reference sequence). The CDR3 is 12 residues long.

This clone has just one count. This chain links TRBV5-1 with TRBJ2-3; 8 bases agree with TRBD2. This CDR3 spans 14 amino acids. V trimming: 6 bases; J trimming: 4 bases; junction bases outside the gene matches: 7. Per the germline V gene, CDR1 is SGHRS and CDR2 is YFSETQ. Here the CDR3 reads CASTASGGSDTQYF. In nucleotides, the CDR3 is TGCGCCAGCACGGCAAGCGGGGGTTCAGATACGCAGTATTTT.

The chain joins TRBV18 to TRBJ1-5, with D perhaps TRBD1 (5 bases). V shed 2 bases and J shed 0 bases, with 14 bases lying between them. The CDR3 consists of 17 residues. The germline gives CDR1 KGHSH, CDR2 LQKENI. Here the CDR3 reads CASSPAGVQNSNQPQHF. The CDR3, as DNA: TGTGCCAGCTCACCAGCGGGGGTACAGAATAGCAATCAGCCCCAGCATTTT. The entire variable domain, with the rest obtained from reference TRBV18 and TRBJ1-5, is as follows: NAGVMQNPRHLVRRRGQEARLRCSPMKGHSHVYWYRQLPEEGLKFMVYLQKENIIDESGMPKERFSAEFPKEGPSILRIQQVVRGDSAAYFCASSPAGVQNSNQPQHFGDGTRLSIL.

V gene TRBV5-5 combines with J gene TRBJ1-3; possible D gene TRBD1, 6 bases. V was pared by 2 bases and J by 2 bases, with 17 bases between. Germline lookup yields CDR1 SGHKS and CDR2 YYEKEE (reference sequence). The CDR3 contains 17 residues. CDR3 sequence reads: CASSFYQQGLTGNTIYF. CDR3 in DNA: TGTGCCAGCAGCTTTTACCAACAGGGTCTTACTGGAAACACCATATATTTT.

This chain links TRBV7-6 with TRBJ2-7; D is perhaps TRBD2 (6 bases). The germline V gene has CDR1 SGHVS and CDR2 FNYEAQ. The CDR3 has 16 amino acids. V was shortened by 1 base and J by 0 bases, with 13 bases between the two germline ends. CDR3 nucleotides: TGTGCCAGCAGCTTAGGGCCGGGGGAAAGCTCCTACGAGCAGTACTTC. Translating it yields CASSLGPGESSYEQYF.

In this sample, this clone turned up once. This chain connects TRBV7-2 to TRBJ1-2; D possibly corresponds to TRBD1 (6 bases). This CDR3 region has 14 residues. From germline, CDR1 is SGHTA and CDR2 FQGNSA. The V end was cut by 4 bases, the J end by 4 bases, with 13 bases between. CDR3 DNA: TGTGCCAGCAGCTCGGACGGGACAACCTATGGCTACACCTTC. Translation gives CASSSDGTTYGYTF.

This clone has only one observation. This sequence joins TRBV3-1 (or the pseudogene TRBV3-2) and TRBJ1-1; tentative D call: TRBD1 (6 bases). V was shortened by 1 base and J by 5 bases, with 14 bases between the two germline ends. CDR1 and CDR2 from the germline V gene are LGHDT and YNNKEL (reference sequence). The length of the CDR3 is 15 residues. As DNA, the CDR3 is TGTGCCAGCAGCCAAGGTACAGTGGGGGCAACTGAAGCTTTCTTT. Translated, it gives CASSQGTVGATEAFF.

This chain joins TRBV5-1 and TRBJ1-1, with D uncertain. Deletions cut 3 bases from V and 1 base from J, with 10 bases between. CDR3 length equals 14 residues. Germline assignment: CDR1 SGHRS and CDR2 YFSETQ. The DNA of the CDR3 is TGCGCCAGCAGCTGGGCGACCTCGAACACTGAAGCTTTCTTT. As protein: CASSWATSNTEAFF.

This sequence joins TRBV9 and TRBJ2-3, with 9 bases aligning to TRBD2. Trimming cost V 4 bases and J 0 bases; bases outside gene matches: 9. The CDR3 totals 17 residues. Germline V CDR1 and CDR2: SGDLS, YYNGEE. The CDR3 nucleotides are TGTGCCAGCAGCACAGTAGCGGGGGCCCCTAGCACAGATACGCAGTATTTT. Translating it yields CASSTVAGAPSTDTQYF.

The chain is built from TRBV5-4 and TRBJ2-7, with 7 bases identical to TRBD2. Looked up from germline, CDR1 is SGHNT and CDR2 is YYREEE (reference sequence). The CDR3 has 13 amino acids. The V gene end was trimmed by 4 bases and the J gene end by 4 bases; junction bases not matched to a gene: 5. The CDR3 sequence is CASSQGAGYEQYF. The CDR3 bases are TGTGCCAGCAGCCAGGGAGCGGGGTACGAGCAGTACTTC.

V usage is TRBV6-5 and J usage is TRBJ1-1, with D perhaps matching TRBD1 (5 bases). The CDR3 is 13 residues long. The V gene lost 6 bases and the J gene lost 4 bases, with 12 bases spanning the gap. Germline V lookup: CDR1 MNHEY, CDR2 SVGAGI. The CDR3 loop is CASRQNRGTEAFF. Written as DNA, the CDR3 is TGTGCCAGCAGGCAGAATAGGGGCACTGAAGCTTTCTTT.

This chain uses TRBV18 with TRBJ1-1; TRBD1 matches at 8 bases. The CDR3 runs to 16 residues. V was clipped by 0 bases and J by 3 bases; unmatched bases: 6. Germline-derived CDR1 and CDR2 are KGHSH and LQKENI. The DNA for the CDR3 is TGTGCCAGCTCACCACCGACGAGACAGGGGTACACTGAAGCTTTCTTT. Amino acids: CASSPPTRQGYTEAFF.

This clone was picked up one time. This chain joins TRBV2 and TRBJ2-2, with unresolved D. The germline V gene encodes CDR1 SNHLY and CDR2 FYNNEI. Between the trimmed V and J ends, which lost 8 bases and 1 base, there was a span of 8 bases. CDR3 length equals 13 residues. As DNA, the CDR3 is TGTGCCAGCGAGACTCAGAACACCGGGGAGCTGTTTTTT. It is translated as CASETQNTGELFF.

Here the CDR3 DNA reads TGTGCCAGCTCACTCGGACTAGCCTCTCAAGAGACCCAGTACTTC. Its translation: CASSLGLASQETQYF. The genes are TRBV18 and TRBJ2-5; 8 bases match TRBD2. V was clipped by 4 bases and J by 2 bases; unmatched bases: 6. The CDR3 contains 15 residues. Germline CDR1 is KGHSH and CDR2 is LQKENI.

This chain connects TRBV14 to TRBJ1-4; D ambiguous. CDR1 is SGHDN, CDR2 FVKESK, per germline. V dropped 1 base and J dropped 8 bases, with 20 bases sitting between them. The CDR3 length is 17 residues. The chain's CDR3 is CASSQGAAAGWREKLFF. CDR3 coding DNA: TGTGCCAGCAGCCAAGGGGCGGCTGCGGGTTGGCGGGAAAAACTGTTTTTT. Together with reference TRBV14 and TRBJ1-4, the CDR3 gives the full variable domain: EAGVTQFPSHSVIEKGQTVTLRCDPISGHDNLYWYRRVMGKEIKFLLHFVKESKQDESGMPNNRFLAERTGGTYSTLKVQPAELEDSGVYFCASSQGAAAGWREKLFFGSGTQLSVL.

The chain joins TRBV7-2 to TRBJ2-3; TRBD1 matches at 8 bases. CDR3 length: 17 residues. The V gene end was trimmed by 5 bases and the J gene end by 0 bases; junction bases not matched to a gene: 10. From germline, CDR1 is SGHTA and CDR2 FQGNSA. CDR3 in amino acids: CASSPSRTGISTDTQYF. The CDR3 nucleotides are TGTGCCAGCAGCCCCTCAAGGACAGGGATTAGCACAGATACGCAGTATTTT.

This chain links TRBV5-1 with TRBJ1-3; D ambiguous. The CDR3 is 15 residues long. Germline V gene sequence: CDR1 SGHRS, CDR2 YFSETQ. Trimming left V 1 base short and J 0 bases short, with 8 bases between. CDR3 coding DNA: TGCGCCAGCAGCTTGATGGGAGCCTCTGGAAACACCATATATTTT. It is translated as CASSLMGASGNTIYF.

The V and J genes are TRBV7-9 and TRBJ1-1; no clear D. The germline V and J ends were trimmed by 7 bases and 4 bases, with 10 bases remaining between them. The germline gives CDR1 SEHNR, CDR2 FQNEAQ (reference sequence). CDR3 size: 12 residues. The CDR3 is CASTLPSTEAFF. CDR3 DNA: TGTGCCAGCACCCTCCCCAGCACTGAAGCTTTCTTT.

The chain carries TRBV7-9 and TRBJ1-2; TRBD1 aligns across 7 bases. The germline CDR1 and CDR2 sequences are SEHNR and FQNEAQ (reference sequence). This CDR3 has 13 amino acids. V was pared by 5 bases and J by 5 bases, with 5 bases of the junction left unmatched. CDR3 residues: CASSRGTAYGYTF. The DNA for the CDR3 is TGTGCCAGCAGCCGGGGGACAGCTTATGGCTACACCTTC.

The V call is TRBV4-1, the J call TRBJ2-7; possibly TRBD1 for D (5 bases). Between the trimmed V and J ends, which lost 0 bases and 0 bases, there was a span of 12 bases. Germline loops: CDR1 MGHRA, CDR2 YSYEKL. This CDR3 is 16 amino acids long. The CDR3 spells CASSQDAQGLSYEQYF. The CDR3 DNA reads TGCGCCAGCAGCCAAGATGCCCAGGGTCTCTCCTACGAGCAGTACTTC.

V and J are TRBV9 and TRBJ1-4, with TRBD1 identical over 7 bases. The CDR3 sequence is 15 residues long. J gave up 3 bases and V 3 bases, and 5 bases lay outside the gene matches. CDR1 SGDLS and CDR2 YYNGEE come from the germline V gene. CDR3 loop: CASSETGVANEKLFF. CDR3 bases: TGTGCCAGCAGCGAAACAGGGGTAGCTAATGAAAAACTGTTTTTT. The full variable domain, completed using reference TRBV9 and TRBJ1-4, is DSGVTQTPKHLITATGQRVTLRCSPRSGDLSVYWYQQSLDQGLQFLIQYYNGEERAKGNILERFSAQQFPDLHSELNLSSLELGDSALYFCASSETGVANEKLFFGSGTQLSVL.

The chain joins TRBV6-5 to TRBJ2-1, with 8 bases matching TRBD1. CDR3 size: 12 residues. V gave up 5 bases and J gave up 15 bases; unmatched junction bases: 9. CDR1 is MNHEY, CDR2 SVGAGI, per germline. CDR3 sequence: CASSNPGQVWFF. In DNA, the CDR3 is TGTGCCAGCAGTAACCCGGGACAGGTTTGGTTCTTC.

The J gene is TRBJ1-2, the V gene TRBV2; D unclear. V shed 2 bases and J shed 5 bases, with 9 bases lying between them. Germline V gene sequence: CDR1 SNHLY, CDR2 FYNNEI. The CDR3 totals 13 residues. CDR3: CASSERSVYGYTF. In DNA, the CDR3 is TGTGCCAGCAGTGAACGGTCGGTTTATGGCTACACCTTC.

The rearrangement joins TRBV19 to TRBJ1-1, with 11 bases aligning to TRBD1. Germline CDR1 LNHDA, CDR2 SQIVND (reference sequence). This CDR3 contains 15 residues. The V segment lost 3 bases and the J segment 5 bases; nucleotides outside the gene matches: 5. The CDR3: CASSIFGQGATEAFF. CDR3 in DNA: TGTGCCAGTAGTATTTTCGGACAGGGGGCTACTGAAGCTTTCTTT.

J is TRBJ1-2 and V is TRBV3-1 (or the pseudogene TRBV3-2); the D is unclear. The CDR3 spans 14 residues. Germline V gene data show CDR1 as LGHDT and CDR2 as YNNKEL (reference sequence). V gave up 3 bases and J gave up 2 bases, with 10 bases separating them. CDR3 bases: TGTGCCAGCAGCCAGATGCCCCAGAACTATGGCTACACCTTC. This encodes CASSQMPQNYGYTF.

The chain couples TRBV30 to TRBJ2-3, with 8 bases fitting TRBD1. V lost 5 bases to trimming and J lost 0 bases; unmatched junction nucleotides: 19. CDR1 is GTSNPN and CDR2 is SVGIG in the germline V gene (reference sequence). This CDR3 comprises 19 residues. The CDR3 DNA reads TGTGCCTGGGTCCCCCGCCCCTTGGACAGGGCGAGAAGCACAGATACGCAGTATTTT. Its protein product is CAWVPRPLDRARSTDTQYF.

This chain links TRBV7-2 with TRBJ1-2; 8 bases line up with TRBD1. Trimming at V came to 0 bases and at J to 4 bases, leaving 4 bases not matched to a gene. The CDR3 loop spans 15 amino acids. Germline CDR1 reads SGHTA; CDR2 reads FQGNSA. CDR3 nucleotide sequence: TGTGCCAGCAGCTTAGCGGGACAGGTATTCTATGGCTACACCTTC. Encoded protein: CASSLAGQVFYGYTF.

The chain uses TRBV5-1 and TRBJ1-6; maybe TRBD1 (6 bases). The CDR3 contains 14 residues. In germline, CDR1 is SGHRS, CDR2 YFSETQ. Deletions cut 3 bases from V and 4 bases from J, with 8 bases between. The CDR3 spells CASSWDTYNSPLHF. CDR3 nucleotides: TGCGCCAGCAGCTGGGACACGTATAATTCACCCCTCCACTTT. The full variable domain, rest sourced from reference TRBV5-1 and TRBJ1-6, is KAGVTQTPRYLIKTRGQQVTLSCSPISGHRSVSWYQQTPGQGLQFLFEYFSETQRNKGNFPGRFSGRQFSNSRSEMNVSTLELGDSALYLCASSWDTYNSPLHFGNGTRLTVT.